The present TCR beta chain was sequenced within a study of blood T cell repertoires in COVID-19. Study-wide background: From the United States, Italy and Spain came samples of acute and convalescent COVID-19.

There are 13 residues in the CDR3. Trimming at V came to 5 bases and at J to 2 bases, leaving 1 base not matched to a gene. Using immunoSEQ multiplex PCR, the repertoire was profiled, and TCRdb retains in-frame clones only, with some absent. The table has some 180,000 clones, roughly three quarters seen once. This TCR derives from a middle-aged woman with COVID-19, enrolled during active disease. The sample was peripheral blood. V usage is TRBV12-3 or TRBV12-4 and J usage is TRBJ2-3; 7 nucleotides agree with TRBD2. CDR3 amino acids: CASSRDYTDTQYF. CDR3 bases: TGTGCCAGCAGTAGGGACTACACAGATACGCAGTATTTT.